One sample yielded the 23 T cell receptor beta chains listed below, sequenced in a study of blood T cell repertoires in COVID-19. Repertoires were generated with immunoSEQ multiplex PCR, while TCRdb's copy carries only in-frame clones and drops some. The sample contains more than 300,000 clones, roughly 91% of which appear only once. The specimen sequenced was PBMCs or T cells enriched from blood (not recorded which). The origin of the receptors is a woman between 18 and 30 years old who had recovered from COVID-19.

This CDR3 reads CASSPSASEYNEQFF. The CDR3 DNA is TGTGCCAGCTCACCGTCAGCTAGCGAGTACAATGAGCAGTTCTTC. This chain links TRBV18 with TRBJ2-1, with D perhaps matching TRBD2 (6 bases). This CDR3 has 15 amino acids. V lost 3 bases, J lost 4 bases, and 13 bases lay in between. Germline assignment: CDR1 KGHSH and CDR2 LQKENI. Variable domain in full (rest from reference TRBV18 and TRBJ2-1): NAGVMQNPRHLVRRRGQEARLRCSPMKGHSHVYWYRQLPEEGLKFMVYLQKENIIDESGMPKERFSAEFPKEGPSILRIQQVVRGDSAAYFCASSPSASEYNEQFFGPGTRLTVL.

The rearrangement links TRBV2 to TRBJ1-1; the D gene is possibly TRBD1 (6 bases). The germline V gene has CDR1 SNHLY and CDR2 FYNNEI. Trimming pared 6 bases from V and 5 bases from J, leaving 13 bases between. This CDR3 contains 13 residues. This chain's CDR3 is CASSRGLGTEAFF. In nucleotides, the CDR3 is TGTGCCAGCAGCAGGGGTTTGGGGACTGAAGCTTTCTTT.

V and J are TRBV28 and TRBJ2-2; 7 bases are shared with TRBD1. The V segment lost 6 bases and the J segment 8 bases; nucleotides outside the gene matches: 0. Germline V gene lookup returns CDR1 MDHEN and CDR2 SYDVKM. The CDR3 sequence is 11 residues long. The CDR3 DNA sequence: TGTGCCAGCAGGGGACAGGGGGAGCTGTTTTTT. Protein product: CASRGQGELFF.

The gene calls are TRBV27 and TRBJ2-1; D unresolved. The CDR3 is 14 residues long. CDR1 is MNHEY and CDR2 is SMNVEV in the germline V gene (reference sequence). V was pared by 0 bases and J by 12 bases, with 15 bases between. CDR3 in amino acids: CASSLSTPHLRQFF. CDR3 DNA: TGTGCCAGCAGTTTATCGACACCTCACCTAAGGCAGTTCTTC.

The CDR3 nucleotides read TGTGCCAGCAGGGCCTCTAGCGGGGCCTACAATGAGCAGTTCTTC. Protein: CASRASSGAYNEQFF. The chain combines TRBV6-4 with TRBJ2-1; the match to TRBD2 covers 9 bases. J lost 2 bases, V lost 6 bases, and 5 bases had no gene match. This CDR3 comprises 15 residues. Germline V gene sequence: CDR1 MRHNA, CDR2 SNTAGT.

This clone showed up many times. The chain's CDR3 is CAWLLGHYGYTF. CDR3 sequence (DNA): TGTGCCTGGCTGCTGGGGCACTATGGCTACACCTTC. This rearrangement joins TRBV30 to TRBJ1-2, with TRBD1 as a possible D gene (5 bases). The CDR3 has 12 amino acids. V was trimmed by 5 bases and J by 3 bases, leaving 10 bases between them. The V gene's germline CDR1 is GTSNPN and CDR2 SVGIG (reference sequence). The complete variable domain, with remaining parts taken from reference TRBV30 and TRBJ1-2, reads SQTIHQWPATLVQPVGSPLSLECTVEGTSNPNLYWYRQAAGRGLQLLFYSVGIGQISSEVPQNLSASRPQDRQFILSSKKLLLSDSGFYLCAWLLGHYGYTFGSGTRLTVV.

This CDR3 reads CASSPRTGRHNSPLHF. CDR3 coding DNA: TGTGCCAGCAGCCCTCGGACAGGGCGGCACAATTCACCCCTCCACTTT. V gene TRBV7-6 combines with J gene TRBJ1-6, with 8 bases that match TRBD1. Trimming removed 5 bases from V and 7 bases from J; junction bases left unmatched: 10. Germline CDR1 reads SGHVS; CDR2 reads FNYEAQ. The CDR3 is 16 amino acids.

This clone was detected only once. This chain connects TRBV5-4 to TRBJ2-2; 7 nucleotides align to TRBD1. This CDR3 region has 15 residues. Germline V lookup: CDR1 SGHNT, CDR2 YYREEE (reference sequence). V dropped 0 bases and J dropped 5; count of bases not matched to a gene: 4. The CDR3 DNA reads TGTGCCAGCAGCTTGGGACAGGGTGGAACCGGGGAGCTGTTTTTT. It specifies CASSLGQGGTGELFF.

CDR3 loop: CASRTGGYSNQPQHF. CDR3 sequence (DNA): TGTGCCAGCAGGACAGGGGGATATAGCAATCAGCCCCAGCATTTT. The chain joins TRBV6-5 to TRBJ1-5; 9 nucleotides agree with TRBD1. CDR3 length: 15 amino acids. Trimming took 6 bases from V and 0 from J; bases not matched to a gene: 3. The germline CDR1 and CDR2 sequences are MNHEY and SVGAGI.

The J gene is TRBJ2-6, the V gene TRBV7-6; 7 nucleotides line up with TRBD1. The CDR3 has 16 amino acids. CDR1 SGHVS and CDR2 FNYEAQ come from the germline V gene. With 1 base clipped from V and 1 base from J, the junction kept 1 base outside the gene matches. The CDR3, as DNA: TGTGCCAGCAGCTTAGGGACAGGATCTGGGGCCAACGTCCTGACTTTC. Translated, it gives CASSLGTGSGANVLTF. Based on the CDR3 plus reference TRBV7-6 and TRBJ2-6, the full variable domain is GAGVSQSPRYKVTKRGQDVALRCDPISGHVSLYWYRQALGQGPEFLTYFNYEAQQDKSGLPNDRFSAERPEGSISTLTIQRTEQRDSAMYRCASSLGTGSGANVLTFGAGSRLTVL.

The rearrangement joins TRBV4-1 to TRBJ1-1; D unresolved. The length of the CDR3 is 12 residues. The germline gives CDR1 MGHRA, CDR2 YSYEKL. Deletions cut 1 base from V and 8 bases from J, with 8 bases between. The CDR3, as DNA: TGCGCCAGCAGCCAAGGTCTCAGAGAAGCTTTCTTT. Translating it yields CASSQGLREAFF.

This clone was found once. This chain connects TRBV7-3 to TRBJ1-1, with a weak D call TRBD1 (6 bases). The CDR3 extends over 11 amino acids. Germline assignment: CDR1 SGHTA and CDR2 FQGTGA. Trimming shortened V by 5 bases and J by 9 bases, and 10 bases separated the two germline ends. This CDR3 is CASSAGEKAFF. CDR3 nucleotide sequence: TGTGCCAGCAGCGCAGGGGAAAAAGCTTTCTTT.

As DNA, the CDR3 is TGTGCCAGCAGCGGAGGGGAGCAGTTCTTC. It is translated as CASSGGEQFF. J is TRBJ2-1 and V is TRBV9, with D possibly matching TRBD2 (5 bases). The V end was cut by 3 bases, the J end by 10 bases, with 5 bases between. Germline CDR1 and CDR2: SGDLS and YYNGEE. This CDR3 has 10 amino acids.

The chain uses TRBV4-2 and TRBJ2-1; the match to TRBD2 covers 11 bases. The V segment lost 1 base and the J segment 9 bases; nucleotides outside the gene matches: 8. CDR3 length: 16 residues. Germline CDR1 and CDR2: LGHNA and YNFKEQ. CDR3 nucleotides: TGTGCCAGCAGCCAAGCGGGTAGCGGGGGGGCAATTGAGCAGTTCTTC. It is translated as CASSQAGSGGAIEQFF.

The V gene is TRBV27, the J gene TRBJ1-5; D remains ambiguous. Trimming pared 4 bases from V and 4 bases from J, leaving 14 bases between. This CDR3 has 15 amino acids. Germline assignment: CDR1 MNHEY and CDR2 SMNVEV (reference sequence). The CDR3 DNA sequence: TGTGCCAGCAGTTCGAGCGGGCCTTTAAATCAGCCCCAGCATTTT. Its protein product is CASSSSGPLNQPQHF.

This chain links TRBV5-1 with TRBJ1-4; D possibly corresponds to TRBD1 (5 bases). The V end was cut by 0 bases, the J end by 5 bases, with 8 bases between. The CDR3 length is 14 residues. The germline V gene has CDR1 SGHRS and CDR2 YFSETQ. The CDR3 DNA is TGCGCCAGCAGCTTGGGACAGCTAAATGAAAAACTGTTTTTT. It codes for CASSLGQLNEKLFF. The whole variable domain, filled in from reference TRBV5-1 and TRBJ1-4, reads KAGVTQTPRYLIKTRGQQVTLSCSPISGHRSVSWYQQTPGQGLQFLFEYFSETQRNKGNFPGRFSGRQFSNSRSEMNVSTLELGDSALYLCASSLGQLNEKLFFGSGTQLSVL.

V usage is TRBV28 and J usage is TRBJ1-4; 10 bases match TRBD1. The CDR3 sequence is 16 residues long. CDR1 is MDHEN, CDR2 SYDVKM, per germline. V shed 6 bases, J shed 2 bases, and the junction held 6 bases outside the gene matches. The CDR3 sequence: CASSGQGDDTNEKLFF. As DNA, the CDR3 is TGTGCCAGCAGCGGACAGGGGGATGATACTAATGAAAAACTGTTTTTT.

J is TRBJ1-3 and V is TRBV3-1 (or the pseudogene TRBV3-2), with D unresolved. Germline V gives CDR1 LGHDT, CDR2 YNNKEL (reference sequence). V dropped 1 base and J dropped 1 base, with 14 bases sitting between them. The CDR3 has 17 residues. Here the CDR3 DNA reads TGTGCCAGCAGCCAAGGCAAGACGGGGATTTCTGGAAACACCATATATTTT. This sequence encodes CASSQGKTGISGNTIYF.

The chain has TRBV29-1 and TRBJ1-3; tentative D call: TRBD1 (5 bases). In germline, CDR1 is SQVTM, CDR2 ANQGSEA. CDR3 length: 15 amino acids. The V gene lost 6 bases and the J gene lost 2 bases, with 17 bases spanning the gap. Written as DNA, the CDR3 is TGCAGCGTCGCTCACAGGAAATCACCTGGAAACACCATATATTTT. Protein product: CSVAHRKSPGNTIYF.

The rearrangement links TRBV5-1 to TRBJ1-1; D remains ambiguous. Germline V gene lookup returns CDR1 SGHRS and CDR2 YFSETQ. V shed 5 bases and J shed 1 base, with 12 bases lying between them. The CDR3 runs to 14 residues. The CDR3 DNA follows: TGCGCCAGCAGGACGACTAGAACGAACACTGAAGCTTTCTTT. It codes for CASRTTRTNTEAFF.

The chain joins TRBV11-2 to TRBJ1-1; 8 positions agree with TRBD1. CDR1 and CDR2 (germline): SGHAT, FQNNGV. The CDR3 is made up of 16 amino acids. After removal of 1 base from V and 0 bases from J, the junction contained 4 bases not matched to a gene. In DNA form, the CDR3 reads TGTGCCAGCAGCTTAGGAGGACAGGGAATGAACACTGAAGCTTTCTTT. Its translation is CASSLGGQGMNTEAFF.

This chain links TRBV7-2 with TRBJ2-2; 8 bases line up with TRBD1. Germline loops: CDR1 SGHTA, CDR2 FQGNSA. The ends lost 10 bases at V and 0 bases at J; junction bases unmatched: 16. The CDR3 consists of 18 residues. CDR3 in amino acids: CATFTKTGALANTGELFF. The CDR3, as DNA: TGTGCCACCTTTACTAAGACAGGGGCCCTCGCGAACACCGGGGAGCTGTTTTTT.

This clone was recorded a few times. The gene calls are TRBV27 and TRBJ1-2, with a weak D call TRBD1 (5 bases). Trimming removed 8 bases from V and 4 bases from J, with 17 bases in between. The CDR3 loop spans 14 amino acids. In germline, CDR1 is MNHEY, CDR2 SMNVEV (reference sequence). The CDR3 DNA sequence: TGTGCCAGCGGGACGGAGGGGTTATCCTATGGCTACACCTTC. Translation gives CASGTEGLSYGYTF.